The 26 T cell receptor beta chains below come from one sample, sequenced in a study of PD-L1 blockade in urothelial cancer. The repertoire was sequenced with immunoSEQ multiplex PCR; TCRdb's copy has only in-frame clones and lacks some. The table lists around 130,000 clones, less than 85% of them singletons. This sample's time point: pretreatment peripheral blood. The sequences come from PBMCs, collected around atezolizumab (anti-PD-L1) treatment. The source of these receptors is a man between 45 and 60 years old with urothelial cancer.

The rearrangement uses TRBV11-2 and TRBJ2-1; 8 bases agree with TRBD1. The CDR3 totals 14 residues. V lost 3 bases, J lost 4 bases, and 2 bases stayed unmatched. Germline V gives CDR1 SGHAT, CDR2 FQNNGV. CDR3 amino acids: CASSFGQGYNEQFF. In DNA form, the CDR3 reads TGTGCCAGCAGCTTCGGACAGGGTTACAATGAGCAGTTCTTC.

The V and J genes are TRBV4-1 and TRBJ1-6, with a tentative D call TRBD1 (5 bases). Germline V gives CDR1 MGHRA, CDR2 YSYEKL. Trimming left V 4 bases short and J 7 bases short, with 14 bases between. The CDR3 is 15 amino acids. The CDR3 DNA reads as TGCGCCAGCAGCCCAGGGAGGGTAGGCAATTCACCCCTCCACTTT. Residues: CASSPGRVGNSPLHF.

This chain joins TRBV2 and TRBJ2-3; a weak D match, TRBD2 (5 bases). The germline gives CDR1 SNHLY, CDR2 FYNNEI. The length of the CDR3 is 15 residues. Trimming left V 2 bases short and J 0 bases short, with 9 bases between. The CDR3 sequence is CASSEMGGSTDTQYF. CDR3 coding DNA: TGTGCCAGCAGTGAAATGGGCGGGAGCACAGATACGCAGTATTTT.

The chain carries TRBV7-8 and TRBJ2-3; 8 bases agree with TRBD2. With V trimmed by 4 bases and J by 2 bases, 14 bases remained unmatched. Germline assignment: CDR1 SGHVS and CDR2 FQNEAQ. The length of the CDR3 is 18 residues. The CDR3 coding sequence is TGTGCCAGCAGCTCTCAATCCAGGACTAGCTTACTCACAGATACGCAGTATTTT. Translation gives CASSSQSRTSLLTDTQYF.

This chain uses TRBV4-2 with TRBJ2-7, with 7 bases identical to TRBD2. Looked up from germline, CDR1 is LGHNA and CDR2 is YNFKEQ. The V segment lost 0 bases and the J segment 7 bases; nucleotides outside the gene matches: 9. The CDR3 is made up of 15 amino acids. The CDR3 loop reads CASSQDRGDLREQYF. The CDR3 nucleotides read TGTGCCAGCAGCCAAGATCGGGGGGACCTAAGGGAGCAGTACTTC.

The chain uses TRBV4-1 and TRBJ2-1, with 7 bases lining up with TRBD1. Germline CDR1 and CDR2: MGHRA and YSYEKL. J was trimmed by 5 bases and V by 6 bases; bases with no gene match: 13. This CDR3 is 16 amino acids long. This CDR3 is CASRRGSGQANNEQFF. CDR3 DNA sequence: TGCGCCAGCAGAAGGGGTTCAGGACAGGCGAACAATGAGCAGTTCTTC.

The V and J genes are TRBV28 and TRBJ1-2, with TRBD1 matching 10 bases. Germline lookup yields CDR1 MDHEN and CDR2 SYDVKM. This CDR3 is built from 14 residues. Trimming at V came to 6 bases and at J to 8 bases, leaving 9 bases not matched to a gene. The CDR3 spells CASSLTGGARGYTF. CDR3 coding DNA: TGTGCCAGCAGCCTGACAGGGGGCGCTCGGGGCTACACCTTC.

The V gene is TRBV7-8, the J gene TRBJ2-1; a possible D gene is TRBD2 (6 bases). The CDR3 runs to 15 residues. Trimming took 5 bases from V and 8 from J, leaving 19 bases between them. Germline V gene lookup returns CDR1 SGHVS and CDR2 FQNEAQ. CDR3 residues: CASSPLASRDHEQFF. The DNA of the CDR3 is TGTGCCAGCAGCCCCCTAGCGAGCAGGGACCATGAGCAGTTCTTC. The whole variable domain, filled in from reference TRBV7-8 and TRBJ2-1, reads GAGVSQSPRYKVAKRGQDVALRCDPISGHVSLFWYQQALGQGPEFLTYFQNEAQLDKSGLPSDRFFAERPEGSVSTLKIQRTQQEDSAVYLCASSPLASRDHEQFFGPGTRLTVL.

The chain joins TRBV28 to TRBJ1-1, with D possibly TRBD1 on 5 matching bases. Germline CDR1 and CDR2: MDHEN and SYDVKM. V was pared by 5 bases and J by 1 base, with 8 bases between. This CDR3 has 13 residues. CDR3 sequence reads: CASSTRENTEAFF. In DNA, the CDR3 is TGTGCCAGCAGTACCAGGGAGAACACTGAAGCTTTCTTT.

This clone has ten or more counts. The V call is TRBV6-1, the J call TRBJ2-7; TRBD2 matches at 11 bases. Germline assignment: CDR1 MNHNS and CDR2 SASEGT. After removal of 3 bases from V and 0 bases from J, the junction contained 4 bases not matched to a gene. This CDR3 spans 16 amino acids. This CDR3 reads CASSDFGTSGSYEQYF. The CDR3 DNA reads TGTGCCAGCAGTGACTTTGGGACTAGCGGCTCCTACGAGCAGTACTTC.

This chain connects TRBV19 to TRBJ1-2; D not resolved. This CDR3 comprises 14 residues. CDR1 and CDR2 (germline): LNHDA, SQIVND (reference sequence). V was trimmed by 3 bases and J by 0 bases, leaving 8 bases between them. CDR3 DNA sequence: TGTGCCAGTAGTATGTGGCAGACTAACTATGGCTACACCTTC. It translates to CASSMWQTNYGYTF.

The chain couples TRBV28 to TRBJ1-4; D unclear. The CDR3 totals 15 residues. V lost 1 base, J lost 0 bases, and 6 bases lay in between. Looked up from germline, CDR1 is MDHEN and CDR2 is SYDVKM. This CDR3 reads CASSLSGATNEKLFF. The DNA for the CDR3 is TGTGCCAGCAGTTTATCCGGGGCAACTAATGAAAAACTGTTTTTT.

CDR3 in DNA: TGTGCCAGTAGTATAGGTGGTAGCGGGAGCGAGTTCTTC. It codes for CASSIGGSGSEFF. The V gene is TRBV19, the J gene TRBJ2-1, with 9 bases lining up with TRBD2. V gave up 1 base and J gave up 14 bases; unmatched junction bases: 6. This CDR3 spans 13 amino acids. Germline CDR1 and CDR2: LNHDA and SQIVND (reference sequence).

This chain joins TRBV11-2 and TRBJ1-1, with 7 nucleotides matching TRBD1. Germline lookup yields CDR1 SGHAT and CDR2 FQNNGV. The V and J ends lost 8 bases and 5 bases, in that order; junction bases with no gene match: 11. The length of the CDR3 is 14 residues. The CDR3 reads CASAITPRGTEAFF. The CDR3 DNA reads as TGTGCCAGCGCAATCACCCCCAGGGGGACTGAAGCTTTCTTT.

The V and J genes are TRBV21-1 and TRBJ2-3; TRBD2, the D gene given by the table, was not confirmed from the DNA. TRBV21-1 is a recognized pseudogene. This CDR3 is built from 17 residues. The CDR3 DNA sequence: TGTGCCAGCAGCAACGGGGGGGTGGGAGGCTACACAGATACGCAGTATTTT. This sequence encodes CASSNGGVGGYTDTQYF.

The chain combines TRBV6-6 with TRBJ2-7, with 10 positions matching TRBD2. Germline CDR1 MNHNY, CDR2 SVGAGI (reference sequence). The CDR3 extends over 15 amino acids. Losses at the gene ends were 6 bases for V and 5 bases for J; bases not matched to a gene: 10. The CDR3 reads CASSDLAGVKDEQYF. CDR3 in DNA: TGTGCCAGCAGCGATCTAGCGGGAGTTAAGGACGAGCAGTACTTC.

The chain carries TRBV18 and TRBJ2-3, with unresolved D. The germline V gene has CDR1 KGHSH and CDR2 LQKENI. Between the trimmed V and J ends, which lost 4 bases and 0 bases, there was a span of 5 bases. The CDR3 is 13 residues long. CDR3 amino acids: CASSLGSTDTQYF. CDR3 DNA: TGTGCCAGCTCACTCGGGAGCACAGATACGCAGTATTTT. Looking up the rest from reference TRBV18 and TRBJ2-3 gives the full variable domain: NAGVMQNPRHLVRRRGQEARLRCSPMKGHSHVYWYRQLPEEGLKFMVYLQKENIIDESGMPKERFSAEFPKEGPSILRIQQVVRGDSAAYFCASSLGSTDTQYFGPGTRLTVL.

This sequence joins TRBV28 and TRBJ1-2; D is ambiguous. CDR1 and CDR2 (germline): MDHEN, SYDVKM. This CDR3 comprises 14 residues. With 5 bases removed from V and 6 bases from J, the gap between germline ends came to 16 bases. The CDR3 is CASSLLMAADGYTF. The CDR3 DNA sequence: TGTGCCAGCAGTCTCCTAATGGCAGCGGATGGCTACACCTTC.

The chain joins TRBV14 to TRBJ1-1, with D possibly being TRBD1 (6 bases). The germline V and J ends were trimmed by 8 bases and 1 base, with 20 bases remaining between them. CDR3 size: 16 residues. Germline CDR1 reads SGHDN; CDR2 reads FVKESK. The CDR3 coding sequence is TGTGCCAGCCGTTCCGGGACACATAACGGGAACACTGAAGCTTTCTTT. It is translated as CASRSGTHNGNTEAFF.

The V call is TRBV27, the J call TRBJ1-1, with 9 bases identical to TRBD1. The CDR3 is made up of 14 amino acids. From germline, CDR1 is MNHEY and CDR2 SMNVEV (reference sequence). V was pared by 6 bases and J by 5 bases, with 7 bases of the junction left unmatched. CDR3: CASSPDRGGTEAFF. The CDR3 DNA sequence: TGTGCCAGCAGCCCGGACAGGGGAGGAACTGAAGCTTTCTTT.

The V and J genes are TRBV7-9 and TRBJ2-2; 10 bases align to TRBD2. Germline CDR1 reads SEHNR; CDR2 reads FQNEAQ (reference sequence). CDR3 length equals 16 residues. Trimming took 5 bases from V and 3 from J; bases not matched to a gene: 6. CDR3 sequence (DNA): TGTGCCAGCAGCGTCACTAGCGGGAAGGACACCGGGGAGCTGTTTTTT. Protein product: CASSVTSGKDTGELFF.

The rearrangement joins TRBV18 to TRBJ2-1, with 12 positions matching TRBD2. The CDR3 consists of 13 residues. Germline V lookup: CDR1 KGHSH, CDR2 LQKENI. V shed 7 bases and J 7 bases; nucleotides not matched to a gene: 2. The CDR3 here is CASFGLAGNEQFF. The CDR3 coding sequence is TGTGCCAGCTTCGGACTAGCGGGAAATGAGCAGTTCTTC.

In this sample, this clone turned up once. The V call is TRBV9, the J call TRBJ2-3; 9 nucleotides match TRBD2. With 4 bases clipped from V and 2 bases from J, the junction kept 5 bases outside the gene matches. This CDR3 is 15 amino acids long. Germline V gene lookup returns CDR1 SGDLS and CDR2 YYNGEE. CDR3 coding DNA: TGTGCCAGCAGCACCCGGACTAGCGCCACAGATACGCAGTATTTT. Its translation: CASSTRTSATDTQYF. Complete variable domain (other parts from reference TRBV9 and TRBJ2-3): DSGVTQTPKHLITATGQRVTLRCSPRSGDLSVYWYQQSLDQGLQFLIQYYNGEERAKGNILERFSAQQFPDLHSELNLSSLELGDSALYFCASSTRTSATDTQYFGPGTRLTVL.

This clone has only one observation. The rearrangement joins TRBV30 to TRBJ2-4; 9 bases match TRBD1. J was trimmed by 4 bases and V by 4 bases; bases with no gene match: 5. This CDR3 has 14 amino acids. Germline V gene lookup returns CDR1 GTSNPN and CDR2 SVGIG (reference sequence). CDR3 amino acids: CAWTGTGQKNIQYF. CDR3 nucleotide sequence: TGTGCCTGGACCGGGACAGGGCAAAAAAACATTCAGTACTTC.

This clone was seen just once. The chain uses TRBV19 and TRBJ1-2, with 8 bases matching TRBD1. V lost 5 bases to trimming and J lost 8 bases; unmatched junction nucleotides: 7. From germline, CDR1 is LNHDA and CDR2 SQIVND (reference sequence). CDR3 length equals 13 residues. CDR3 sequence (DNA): TGTGCCAGTAGTTGGCAGGGGGCGTCAGGCTACACCTTC. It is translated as CASSWQGASGYTF.

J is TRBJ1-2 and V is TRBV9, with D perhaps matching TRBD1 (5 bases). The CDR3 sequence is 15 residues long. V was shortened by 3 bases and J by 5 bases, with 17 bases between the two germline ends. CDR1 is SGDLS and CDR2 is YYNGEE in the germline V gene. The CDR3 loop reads CASSGTSGWGYGYTF. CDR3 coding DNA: TGTGCCAGCAGCGGGACCTCAGGGTGGGGATATGGCTACACCTTC.